This TCR beta chain appears in the sequencing data of a study of cytomegalovirus exposure and HLA in healthy donors. Study information: Findings of an earlier analysis included 117 million unique TCR beta sequences from 200 million or so T cells.

There are 15 residues in the CDR3. J was trimmed by 8 bases and V by 1 base; bases with no gene match: 9. Germline CDR1 and CDR2: SEHNR and FQNEAQ (reference sequence). Primers: 60 Vbeta forward and 13 Jbeta reverse. Method: immunoSEQ multiplex PCR; TCRdb's copy keeps in-frame clones and lacks some. Found here are over 150,000 clones, around 80% of them singletons; the top ten hold roughly 3.6%. Among the donors, all were healthy bone marrow donors. Study results and limitations: The CMV antigen specificity of a few CMV-associated chains was confirmed through in vitro analysis. The number of N-insertions in an Asian-associated ancestry cluster was reportedly below the 666-donor mean in a later analysis.

Concerning this clone itself: Its antigen is as yet unknown.

This rearrangement joins TRBV7-9 to TRBJ1-2; 8 positions agree with TRBD1. Sequencing was carried out using PBMCs. This clonotype was obtained from a woman aged 55-70 years in good health and CMV-seropositive. CDR3 bases: TGTGCCAGCAGCTTAGGGTGGCAGGGGGCGAGGGGCTACACCTTC. It specifies CASSLGWQGARGYTF. Filled out from reference TRBV7-9 and TRBJ1-2, the complete variable domain reads DTGVSQNPRHKITKRGQNVTFRCDPISEHNRLYWYRQTLGQGPEFLTYFQNEAQLEKSRLLSDRFSAERPKGSFSTLEIQRTEQGDSAMYLCASSLGWQGARGYTFGSGTRLTVV.